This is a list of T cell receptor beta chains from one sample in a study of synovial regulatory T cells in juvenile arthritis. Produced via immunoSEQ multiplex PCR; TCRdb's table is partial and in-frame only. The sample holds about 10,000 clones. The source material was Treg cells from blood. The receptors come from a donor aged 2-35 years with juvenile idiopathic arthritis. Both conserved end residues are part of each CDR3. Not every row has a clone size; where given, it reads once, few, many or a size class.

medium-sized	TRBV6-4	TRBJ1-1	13	CASSESRDTEAFF
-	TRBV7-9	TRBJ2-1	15	CASSLRLALYNEQFF
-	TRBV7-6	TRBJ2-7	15	CASSPWVSGTYEQYF
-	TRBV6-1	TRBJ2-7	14	CASTSFGSSYEQYF
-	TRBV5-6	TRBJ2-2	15	CASSRDRGRIGELFF
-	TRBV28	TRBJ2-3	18	CASSPSGRSLRSPDTQYF
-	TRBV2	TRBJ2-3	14	CASSELSRTDTQYF
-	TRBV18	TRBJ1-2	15	CASSPRREDGVGYTF
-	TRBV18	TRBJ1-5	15	CASSPRRDSNQPQHF
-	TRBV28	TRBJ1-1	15	CASSKRLWQMTEAFF
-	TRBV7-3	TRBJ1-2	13	CASSPGAGYGYTF
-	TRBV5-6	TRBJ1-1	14	CASSNYRGNTEAFF
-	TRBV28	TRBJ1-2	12	CASTPLKKGYTF
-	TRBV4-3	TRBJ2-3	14	CASSQATGADTQYF
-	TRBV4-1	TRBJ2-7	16	CASSQALSRGPYEQYF
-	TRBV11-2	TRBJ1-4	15	CASSLGVREGEKLFF
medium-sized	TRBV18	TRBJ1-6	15	CASSGTGGAGSPLHF
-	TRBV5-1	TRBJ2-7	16	CASSLDLLGRRYEQYF
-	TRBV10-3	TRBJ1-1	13	CAITRTENTEAFF
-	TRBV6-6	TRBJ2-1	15	CASVDGGGSYNEQFF
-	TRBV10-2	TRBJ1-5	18	CASSEGGDLWGSNQPQHF
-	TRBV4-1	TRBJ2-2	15	CASSQGIWDTGELFF
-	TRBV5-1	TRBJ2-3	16	CASSLVGLPSTDTQYF
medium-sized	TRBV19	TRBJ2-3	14	CASSRLAGTDTQYF
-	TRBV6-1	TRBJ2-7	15	CASSESPGAAWEQYF
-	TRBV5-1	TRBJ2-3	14	CASSLLMEIDTQYF
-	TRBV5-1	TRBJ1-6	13	CASSLGGNSPLHF
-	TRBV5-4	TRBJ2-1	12	CASSSLDSRGIF
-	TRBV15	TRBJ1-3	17	CATSRDRGDINGNTIYF
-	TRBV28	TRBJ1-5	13	CASSGPLNQPQHF
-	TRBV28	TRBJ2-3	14	CASSSPTGPDTQYF
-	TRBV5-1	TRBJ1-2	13	CASSFQGLNGYTF
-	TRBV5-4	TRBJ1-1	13	CASSFFTGTEAFF
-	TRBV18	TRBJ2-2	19	CASSPPRTSGRGITGELFF
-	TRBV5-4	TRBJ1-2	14	CASSLASEIYGYTF
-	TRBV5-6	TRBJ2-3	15	CASSSIAGNTDTQYF
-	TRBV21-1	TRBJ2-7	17	CASSKGKTTGGSPEQYF
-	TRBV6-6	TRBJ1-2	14	CASSPQAGGYGYTF
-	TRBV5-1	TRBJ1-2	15	CASSMLESGKLGYTF
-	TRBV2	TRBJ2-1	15	CASSAAGSTYNEQFF
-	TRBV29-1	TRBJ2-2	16	CSVEDLGTAGTGELFF
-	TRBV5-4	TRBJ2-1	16	CASSRGALSSYNEQFF
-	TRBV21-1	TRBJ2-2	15	CASSTGQGGTGELFF
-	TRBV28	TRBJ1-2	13	CASSFGRGYGYTF
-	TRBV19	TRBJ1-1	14	CASSIRGKNTEAFF
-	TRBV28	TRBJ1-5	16	CASSSAGGSNNQPQHF
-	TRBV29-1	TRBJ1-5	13	CSVVWGSNQPQHF
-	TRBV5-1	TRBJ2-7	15	CASSSAGTAGYEQYF
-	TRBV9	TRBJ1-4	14	CASSVGTTNEKLFF
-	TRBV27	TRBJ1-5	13	CASSFGRGQPQHF
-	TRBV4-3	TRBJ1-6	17	CASSPRDSPSYNSPLHF
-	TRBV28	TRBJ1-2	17	CASRFVQGRGSNYGYTF
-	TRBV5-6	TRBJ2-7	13	CASSLDGAYEQYF
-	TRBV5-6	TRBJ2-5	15	CASSLVFSGAETQYF
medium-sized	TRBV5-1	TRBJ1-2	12	CASSPRGGGYTF
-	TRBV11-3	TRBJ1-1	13	CASSSQEKGEAFF
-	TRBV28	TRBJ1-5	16	CASSYAYRDSNQPQHF
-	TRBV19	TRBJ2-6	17	CASSHLRGGFGANVLTF
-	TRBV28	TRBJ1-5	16	CASTIGGGGSNQPQHF